This TCR beta chain emerged from a study of cytomegalovirus exposure and HLA in healthy donors. Study-wide points: Rarity marked most TCR sequences, yet some public TCRs occurred in many donors.

It was the approximately 130-subject validation cohort, separate from the roughly 700-subject first cohort, to which the donors belonged. Sequencing used immunoSEQ multiplex PCR; TCRdb keeps in-frame clones, though not all of them. There are 150,000 to 200,000 clones in the sample; roughly 96% occur only once, and about 0.94% lies in the top ten. The CDR3 is 13 amino acids. Between the trimmed V and J ends, which lost 5 bases and 13 bases, there was a span of 21 bases. CDR1 and CDR2 from the germline V gene are MNHEY and SVGAGI. Regarding this clone: Its antigen is as yet unknown.

Sequencing was done on a sample of PBMCs. This chain links TRBV6-5 with TRBJ2-7; D might be TRBD1 (6 bases). This sequence originates from a young woman in good health and CMV-seronegative. The CDR3 sequence: CASSKQGSHRIYF. The CDR3 nucleotides are TGTGCCAGCAGTAAACAGGGAAGTCACCGTATTTACTTC.